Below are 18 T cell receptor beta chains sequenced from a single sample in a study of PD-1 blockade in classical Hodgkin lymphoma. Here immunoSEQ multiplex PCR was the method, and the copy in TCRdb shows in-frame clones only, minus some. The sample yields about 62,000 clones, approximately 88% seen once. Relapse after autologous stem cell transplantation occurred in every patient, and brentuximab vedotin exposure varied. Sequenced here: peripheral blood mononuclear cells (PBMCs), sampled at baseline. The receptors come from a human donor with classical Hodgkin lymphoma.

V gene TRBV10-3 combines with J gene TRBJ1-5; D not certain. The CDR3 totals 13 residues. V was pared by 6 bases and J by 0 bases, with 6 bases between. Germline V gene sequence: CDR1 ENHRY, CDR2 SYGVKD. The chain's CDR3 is CAISYDSNQPQHF. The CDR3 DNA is TGTGCCATCAGCTACGATAGCAATCAGCCCCAGCATTTT.

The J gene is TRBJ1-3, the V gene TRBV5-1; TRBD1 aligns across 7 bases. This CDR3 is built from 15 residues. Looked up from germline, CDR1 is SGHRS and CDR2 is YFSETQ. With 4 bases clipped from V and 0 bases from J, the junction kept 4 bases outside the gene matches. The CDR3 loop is CASSLGTVSGNTIYF. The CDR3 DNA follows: TGCGCCAGCAGCCTCGGGACAGTCTCTGGAAACACCATATATTTT.

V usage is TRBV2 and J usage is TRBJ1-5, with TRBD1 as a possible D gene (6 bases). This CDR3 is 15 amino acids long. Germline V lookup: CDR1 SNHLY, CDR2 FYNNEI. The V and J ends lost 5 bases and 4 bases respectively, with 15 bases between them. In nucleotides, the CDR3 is TGTGCCAGCAGTCGCCGGGACACGCGGAATCAGCCCCAGCATTTT. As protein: CASSRRDTRNQPQHF.

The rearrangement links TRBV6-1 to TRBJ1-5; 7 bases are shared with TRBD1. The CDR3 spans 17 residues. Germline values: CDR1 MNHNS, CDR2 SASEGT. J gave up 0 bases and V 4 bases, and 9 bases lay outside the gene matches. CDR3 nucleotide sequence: TGTGCCAGCAGTGGGGCAGGGGGTCCTTATAGCAATCAGCCCCAGCATTTT. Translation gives CASSGAGGPYSNQPQHF.

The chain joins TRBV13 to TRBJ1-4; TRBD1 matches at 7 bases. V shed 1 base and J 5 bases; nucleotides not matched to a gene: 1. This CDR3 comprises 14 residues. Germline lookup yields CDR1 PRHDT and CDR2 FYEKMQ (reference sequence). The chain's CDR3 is CASSLAGGNEKLFF. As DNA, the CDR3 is TGTGCCAGCAGCTTAGCAGGGGGGAATGAAAAACTGTTTTTT.

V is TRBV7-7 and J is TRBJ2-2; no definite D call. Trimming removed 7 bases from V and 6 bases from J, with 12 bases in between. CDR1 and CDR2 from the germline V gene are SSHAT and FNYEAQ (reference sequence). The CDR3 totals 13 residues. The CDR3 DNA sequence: TGTGCCAGCACCCAAGCCCTTCCCGGGGAGCTGTTTTTT. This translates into CASTQALPGELFF.

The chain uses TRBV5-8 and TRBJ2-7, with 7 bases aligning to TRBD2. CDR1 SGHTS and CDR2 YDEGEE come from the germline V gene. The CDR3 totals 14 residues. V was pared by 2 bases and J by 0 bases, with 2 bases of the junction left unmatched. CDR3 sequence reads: CASSFGDYSYEQYF. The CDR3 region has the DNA TGTGCCAGCAGCTTTGGGGACTACTCCTACGAGCAGTACTTC.

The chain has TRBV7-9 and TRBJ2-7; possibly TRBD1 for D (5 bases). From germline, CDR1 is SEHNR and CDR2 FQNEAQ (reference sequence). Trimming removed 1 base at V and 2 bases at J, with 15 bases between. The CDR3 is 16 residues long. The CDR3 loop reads CASSLGFLDSTYEQYF. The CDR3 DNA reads TGTGCCAGCAGCTTAGGATTCTTAGACAGTACCTACGAGCAGTACTTC.

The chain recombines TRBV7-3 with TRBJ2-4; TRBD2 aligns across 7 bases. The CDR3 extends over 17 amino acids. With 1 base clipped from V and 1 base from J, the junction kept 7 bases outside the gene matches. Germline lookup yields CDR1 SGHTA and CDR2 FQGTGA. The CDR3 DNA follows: TGTGCCAGCAGCTTAAAAGGCAGGGAGGGGGCCAAAAACATTCAGTACTTC. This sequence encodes CASSLKGREGAKNIQYF. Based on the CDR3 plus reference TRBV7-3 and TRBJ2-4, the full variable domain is GAGVSQTPSNKVTEKGKYVELRCDPISGHTALYWYRQSLGQGPEFLIYFQGTGAADDSGLPNDRFFAVRPEGSVSTLKIQRTERGDSAVYLCASSLKGREGAKNIQYFGAGTRLSVL.

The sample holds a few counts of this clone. CDR3 DNA: TGTGCCAGCTCACCACCGTCCAGGGTCGGAGGCTACACCTTC. This sequence encodes CASSPPSRVGGYTF. The chain uses TRBV18 and TRBJ1-2; D possibly corresponds to TRBD1 (5 bases). The CDR3 sequence is 14 residues long. Germline V CDR1 and CDR2: KGHSH, LQKENI. V was shortened by 0 bases and J by 8 bases, with 13 bases between the two germline ends.

For the CDR3, the DNA is TGTGCCATCAGTGGTGGGACAGAAGTTTACGAGCAGTACTTC. Translated: CAISGGTEVYEQYF. This chain joins TRBV10-3 and TRBJ2-7; 7 bases align to TRBD1. Germline V CDR1 and CDR2: ENHRY, SYGVKD. The ends lost 4 bases at V and 4 bases at J; junction bases unmatched: 7. The length of the CDR3 is 14 residues.

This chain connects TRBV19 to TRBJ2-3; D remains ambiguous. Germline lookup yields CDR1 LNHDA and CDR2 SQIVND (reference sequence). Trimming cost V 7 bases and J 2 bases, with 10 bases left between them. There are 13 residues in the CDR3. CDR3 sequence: CASMSPHTDTQYF. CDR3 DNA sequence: TGTGCCAGTATGAGCCCCCACACAGATACGCAGTATTTT.

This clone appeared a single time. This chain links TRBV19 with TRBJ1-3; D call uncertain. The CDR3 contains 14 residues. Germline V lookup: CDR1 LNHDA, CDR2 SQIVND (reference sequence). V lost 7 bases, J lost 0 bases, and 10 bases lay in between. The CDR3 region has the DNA TGTGCCAGTATGGGCAGCCCCTCTGGAAACACCATATATTTT. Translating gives CASMGSPSGNTIYF. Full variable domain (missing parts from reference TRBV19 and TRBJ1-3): DGGITQSPKYLFRKEGQNVTLSCEQNLNHDAMYWYRQDPGQGLRLIYYSQIVNDFQKGDIAEGYSVSREKKESFPLTVTSAQKNPTAFYLCASMGSPSGNTIYFGEGSWLTVV.

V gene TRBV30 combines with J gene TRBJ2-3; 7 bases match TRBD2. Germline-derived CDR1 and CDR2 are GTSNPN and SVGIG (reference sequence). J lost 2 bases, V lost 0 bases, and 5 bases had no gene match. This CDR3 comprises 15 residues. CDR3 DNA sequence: TGTGCCTGGAGTGTCCCGGGACTAACCACAGATACGCAGTATTTT. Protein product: CAWSVPGLTTDTQYF.

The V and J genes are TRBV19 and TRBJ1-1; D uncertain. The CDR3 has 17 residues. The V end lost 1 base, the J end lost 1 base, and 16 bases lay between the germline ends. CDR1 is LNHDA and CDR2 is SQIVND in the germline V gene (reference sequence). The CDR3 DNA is TGTGCCAGTAGTATAGGGAGCGACACCTGGGGGAACACTGAAGCTTTCTTT. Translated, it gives CASSIGSDTWGNTEAFF.

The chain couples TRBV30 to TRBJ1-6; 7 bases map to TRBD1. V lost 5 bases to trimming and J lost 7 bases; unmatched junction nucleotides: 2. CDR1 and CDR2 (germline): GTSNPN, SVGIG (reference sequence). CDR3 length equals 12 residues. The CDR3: CAWDRVNSPLHF. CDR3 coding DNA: TGTGCCTGGGACAGGGTAAATTCACCCCTCCACTTT.

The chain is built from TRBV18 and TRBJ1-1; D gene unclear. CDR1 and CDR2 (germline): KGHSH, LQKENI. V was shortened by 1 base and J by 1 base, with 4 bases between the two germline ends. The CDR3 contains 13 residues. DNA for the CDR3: TGTGCCAGCTCACCACAGGAGAACACTGAAGCTTTCTTT. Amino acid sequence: CASSPQENTEAFF.

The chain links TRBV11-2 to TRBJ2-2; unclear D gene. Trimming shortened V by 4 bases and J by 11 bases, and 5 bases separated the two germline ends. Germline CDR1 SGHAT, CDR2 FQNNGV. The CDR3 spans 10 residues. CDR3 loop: CASSSSELFF. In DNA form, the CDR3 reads TGTGCCAGCAGCTCCTCCGAGCTGTTTTTT.